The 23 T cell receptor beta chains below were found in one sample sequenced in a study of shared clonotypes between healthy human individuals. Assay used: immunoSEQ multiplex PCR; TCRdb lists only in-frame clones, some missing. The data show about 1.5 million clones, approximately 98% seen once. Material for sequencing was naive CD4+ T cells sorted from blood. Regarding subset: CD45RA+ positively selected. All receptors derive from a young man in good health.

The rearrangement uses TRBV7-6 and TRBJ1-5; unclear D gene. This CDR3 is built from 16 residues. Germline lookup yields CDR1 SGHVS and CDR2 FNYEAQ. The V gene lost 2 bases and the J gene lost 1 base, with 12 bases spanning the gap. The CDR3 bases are TGTGCCAGCAGCTTACTAGCGTGGGGAAGCAATCAGCCCCAGCATTTT. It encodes CASSLLAWGSNQPQHF. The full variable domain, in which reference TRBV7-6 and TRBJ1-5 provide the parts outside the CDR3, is GAGVSQSPRYKVTKRGQDVALRCDPISGHVSLYWYRQALGQGPEFLTYFNYEAQQDKSGLPNDRFSAERPEGSISTLTIQRTEQRDSAMYRCASSLLAWGSNQPQHFGDGTRLSIL.

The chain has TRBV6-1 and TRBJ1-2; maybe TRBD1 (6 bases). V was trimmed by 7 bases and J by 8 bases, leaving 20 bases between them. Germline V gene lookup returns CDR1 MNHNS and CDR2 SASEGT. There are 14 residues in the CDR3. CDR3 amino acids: CASIWSGGTIGYTF. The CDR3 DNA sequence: TGTGCCAGCATCTGGAGCGGGGGGACAATCGGCTACACCTTC.

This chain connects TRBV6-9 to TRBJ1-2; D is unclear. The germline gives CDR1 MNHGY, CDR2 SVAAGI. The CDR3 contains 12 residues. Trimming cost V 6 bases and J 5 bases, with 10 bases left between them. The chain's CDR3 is CASSRPQYGYTF. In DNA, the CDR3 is TGTGCCAGCAGCCGCCCGCAGTATGGCTACACCTTC.

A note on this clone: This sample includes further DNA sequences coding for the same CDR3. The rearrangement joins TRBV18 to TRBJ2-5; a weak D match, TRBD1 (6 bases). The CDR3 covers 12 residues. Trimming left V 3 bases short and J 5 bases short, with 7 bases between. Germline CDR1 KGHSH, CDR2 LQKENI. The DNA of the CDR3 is TGTGCCAGCTCACCTAGGGGGGAGACCCAGTACTTC. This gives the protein CASSPRGETQYF.

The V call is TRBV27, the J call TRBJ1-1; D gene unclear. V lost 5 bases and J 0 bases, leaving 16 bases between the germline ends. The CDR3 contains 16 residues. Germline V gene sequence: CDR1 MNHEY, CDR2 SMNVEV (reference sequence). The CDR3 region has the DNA TGTGCCAGCAGTCCGGGAATTCGGCCCATGAACACTGAAGCTTTCTTT. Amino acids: CASSPGIRPMNTEAFF.

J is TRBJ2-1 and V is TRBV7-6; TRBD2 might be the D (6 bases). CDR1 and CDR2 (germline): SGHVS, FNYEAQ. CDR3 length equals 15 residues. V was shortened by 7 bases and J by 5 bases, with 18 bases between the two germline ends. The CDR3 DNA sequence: TGTGCCAGCAACTCCTTGGCGGGACCAAACAATGAGCAGTTCTTC. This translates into CASNSLAGPNNEQFF.

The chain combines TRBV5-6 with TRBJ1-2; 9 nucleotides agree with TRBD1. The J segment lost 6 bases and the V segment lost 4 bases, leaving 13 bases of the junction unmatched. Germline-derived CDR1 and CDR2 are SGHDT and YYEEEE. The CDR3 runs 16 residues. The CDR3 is CASSLGRRDRADGYTF. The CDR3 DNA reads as TGTGCCAGCAGCCTTGGGCGCAGGGACAGGGCAGATGGCTACACCTTC.

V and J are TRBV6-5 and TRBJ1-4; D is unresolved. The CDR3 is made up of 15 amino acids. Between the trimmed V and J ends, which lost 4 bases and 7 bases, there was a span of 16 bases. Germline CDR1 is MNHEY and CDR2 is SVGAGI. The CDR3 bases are TGTGCCAGCAGTTTAACTAGAGGGATTTTTGAAAAACTGTTTTTT. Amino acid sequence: CASSLTRGIFEKLFF.

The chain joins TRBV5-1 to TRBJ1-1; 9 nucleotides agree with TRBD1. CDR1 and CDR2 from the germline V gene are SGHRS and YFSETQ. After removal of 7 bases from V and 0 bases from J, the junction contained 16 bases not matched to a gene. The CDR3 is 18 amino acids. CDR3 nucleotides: TGCGCCAGCCGTACCTTTACAGGGGGCGTTGGAGTGAACACTGAAGCTTTCTTT. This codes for CASRTFTGGVGVNTEAFF.

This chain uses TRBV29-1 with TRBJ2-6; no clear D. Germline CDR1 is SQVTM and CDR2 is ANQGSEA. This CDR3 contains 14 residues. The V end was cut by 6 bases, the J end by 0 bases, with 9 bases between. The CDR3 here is CSVFSPSGANVLTF. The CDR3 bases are TGCAGCGTCTTTTCCCCCTCTGGGGCCAACGTCCTGACTTTC. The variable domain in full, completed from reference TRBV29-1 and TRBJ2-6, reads SAVISQKPSRDICQRGTSLTIQCQVDSQVTMMFWYRQQPGQSLTLIATANQGSEATYESGFVIDKFPISRPNLTFSTLTVSNMSPEDSSIYLCSVFSPSGANVLTFGAGSRLTVL.

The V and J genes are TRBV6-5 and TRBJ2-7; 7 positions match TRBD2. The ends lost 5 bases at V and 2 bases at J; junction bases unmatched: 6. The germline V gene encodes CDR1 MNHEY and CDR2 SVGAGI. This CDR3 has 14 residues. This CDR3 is CASSGTTRPYEQYF. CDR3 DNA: TGTGCCAGCAGTGGGACTACACGTCCCTACGAGCAGTACTTC.

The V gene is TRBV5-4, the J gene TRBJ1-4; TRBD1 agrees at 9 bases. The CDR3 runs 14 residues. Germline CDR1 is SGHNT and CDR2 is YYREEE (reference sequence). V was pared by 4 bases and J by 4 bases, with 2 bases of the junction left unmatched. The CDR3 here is CASSLTGGNEKLFF. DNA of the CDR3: TGTGCCAGCAGCCTGACAGGGGGTAATGAAAAACTGTTTTTT. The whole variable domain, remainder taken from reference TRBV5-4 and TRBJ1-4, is ETGVTQSPTHLIKTRGQQVTLRCSSQSGHNTVSWYQQALGQGPQFIFQYYREEENGRGNFPPRFSGLQFPNYSSELNVNALELDDSALYLCASSLTGGNEKLFFGSGTQLSVL.

Here the CDR3 reads CASSLEASPGELFF. As DNA, the CDR3 is TGTGCCAGCAGCTTAGAGGCTAGCCCCGGGGAGCTGTTTTTT. The V and J genes are TRBV7-9 and TRBJ2-2; D is possibly TRBD2 (5 bases). CDR1 is SEHNR and CDR2 is FQNEAQ in the germline V gene (reference sequence). The CDR3 is 14 amino acids. V was pared by 1 base and J by 6 bases, with 9 bases between.

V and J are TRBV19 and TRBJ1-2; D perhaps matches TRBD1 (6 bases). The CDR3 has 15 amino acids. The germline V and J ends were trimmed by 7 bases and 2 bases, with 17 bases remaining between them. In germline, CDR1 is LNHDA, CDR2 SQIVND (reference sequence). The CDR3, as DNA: TGTGCCAGTACCCCGGGACACCTACTAAACTATGGCTACACCTTC. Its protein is CASTPGHLLNYGYTF.

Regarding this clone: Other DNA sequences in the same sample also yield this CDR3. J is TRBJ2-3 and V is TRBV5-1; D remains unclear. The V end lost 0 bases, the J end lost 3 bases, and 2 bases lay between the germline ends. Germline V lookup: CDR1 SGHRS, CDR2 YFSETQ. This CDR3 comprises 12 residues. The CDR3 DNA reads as TGCGCCAGCAGCTTGGTTACAGATACGCAGTATTTT. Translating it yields CASSLVTDTQYF. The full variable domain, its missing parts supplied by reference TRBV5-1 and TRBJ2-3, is KAGVTQTPRYLIKTRGQQVTLSCSPISGHRSVSWYQQTPGQGLQFLFEYFSETQRNKGNFPGRFSGRQFSNSRSEMNVSTLELGDSALYLCASSLVTDTQYFGPGTRLTVL.

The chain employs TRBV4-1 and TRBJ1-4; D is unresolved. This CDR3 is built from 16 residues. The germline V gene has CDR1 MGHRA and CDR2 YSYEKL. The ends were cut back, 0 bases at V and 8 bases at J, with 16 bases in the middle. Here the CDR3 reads CASSQDMPRRVEKLFF. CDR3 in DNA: TGCGCCAGCAGCCAAGATATGCCCCGACGGGTCGAAAAACTGTTTTTT.

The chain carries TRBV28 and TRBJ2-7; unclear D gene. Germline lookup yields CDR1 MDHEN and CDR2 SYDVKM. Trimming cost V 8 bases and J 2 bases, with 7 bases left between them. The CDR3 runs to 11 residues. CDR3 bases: TGTGCCAGCGTGGAAACCTACGAGCAGTACTTC. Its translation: CASVETYEQYF. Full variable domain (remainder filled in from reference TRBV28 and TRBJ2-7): DVKVTQSSRYLVKRTGEKVFLECVQDMDHENMFWYRQDPGLGLRLIYFSYDVKMKEKGDIPEGYSVSREKKERFSLILESASTNQTSMYLCASVETYEQYFGPGTRLTVT.

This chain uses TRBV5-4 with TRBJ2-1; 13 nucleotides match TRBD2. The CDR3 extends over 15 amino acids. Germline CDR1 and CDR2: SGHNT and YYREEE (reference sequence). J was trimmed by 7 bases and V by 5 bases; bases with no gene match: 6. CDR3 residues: CASSELAGGPNEQFF. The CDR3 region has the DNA TGTGCCAGCAGTGAACTAGCGGGAGGGCCTAATGAGCAGTTCTTC.

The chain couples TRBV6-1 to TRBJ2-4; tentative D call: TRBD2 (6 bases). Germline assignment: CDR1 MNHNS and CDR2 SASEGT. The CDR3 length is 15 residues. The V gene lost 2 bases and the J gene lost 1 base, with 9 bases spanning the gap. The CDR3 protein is CASSEKRVAKNIQYF. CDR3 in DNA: TGTGCCAGCAGTGAAAAGCGGGTGGCCAAAAACATTCAGTACTTC.

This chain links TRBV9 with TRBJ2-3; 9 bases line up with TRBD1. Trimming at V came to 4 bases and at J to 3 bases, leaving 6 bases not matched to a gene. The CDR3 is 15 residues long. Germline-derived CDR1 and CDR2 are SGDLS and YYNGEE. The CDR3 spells CASSPRTGDTDTQYF. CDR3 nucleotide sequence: TGTGCCAGCAGCCCCAGGACAGGGGATACAGATACGCAGTATTTT.

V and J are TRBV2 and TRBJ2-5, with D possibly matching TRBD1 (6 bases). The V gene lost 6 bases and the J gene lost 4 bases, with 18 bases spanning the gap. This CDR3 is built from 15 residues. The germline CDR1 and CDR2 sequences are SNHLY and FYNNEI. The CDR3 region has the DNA TGTGCCAGCAGCGCAGGGACGGAAGGGGGAGAGACCCAGTACTTC. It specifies CASSAGTEGGETQYF.

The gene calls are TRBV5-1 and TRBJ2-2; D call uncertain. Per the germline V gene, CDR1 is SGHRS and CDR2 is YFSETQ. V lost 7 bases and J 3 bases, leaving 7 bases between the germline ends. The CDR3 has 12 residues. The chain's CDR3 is CASHEDTGELFF. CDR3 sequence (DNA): TGCGCCAGCCACGAGGACACCGGGGAGCTGTTTTTT. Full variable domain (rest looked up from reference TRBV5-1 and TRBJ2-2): KAGVTQTPRYLIKTRGQQVTLSCSPISGHRSVSWYQQTPGQGLQFLFEYFSETQRNKGNFPGRFSGRQFSNSRSEMNVSTLELGDSALYLCASHEDTGELFFGEGSRLTVL.

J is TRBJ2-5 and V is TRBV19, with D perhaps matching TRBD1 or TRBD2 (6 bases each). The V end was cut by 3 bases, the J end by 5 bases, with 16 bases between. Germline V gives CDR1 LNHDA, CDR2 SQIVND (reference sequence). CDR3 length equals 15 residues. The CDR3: CASSMGPGARETQYF. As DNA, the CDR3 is TGTGCCAGTAGTATGGGGCCGGGGGCGAGGGAGACCCAGTACTTC.